The T cell receptor beta chain under discussion was sequenced for a study of T cell changes during pregnancy in multiple sclerosis. The V end was cut by 0 bases, the J end by 0 bases, with 16 bases between. Germline CDR1 is SGHDT and CDR2 is YYEEEE. The length of the CDR3 is 17 residues. The protocol was immunoSEQ multiplex PCR, while the TCRdb copy is restricted to in-frame clones and leaves out a portion. The sample gives about 39,000 clones, about 88% of which show up once; about 4% is in the top ten. This specimen consisted of CD8+ T cells from peripheral blood mononuclear cells, obtained in the first trimester of pregnancy. This chain uses TRBV5-6 with TRBJ2-7; tentatively, D is TRBD1 (6 bases). This receptor was taken from a female donor with multiple sclerosis, enrolled in a pregnancy study. The CDR3 coding sequence is TGTGCCAGCAGCTTGGGTGGGCAGGGGATAATCTCCTACGAGCAGTACTTC. It translates to CASSLGGQGIISYEQYF. Full variable domain (outside the CDR3, taken from reference TRBV5-6 and TRBJ2-7): DAGVTQSPTHLIKTRGQQVTLRCSPKSGHDTVSWYQQALGQGPQFIFQYYEEEERQRGNFPDRFSGHQFPNYSSELNVNALLLGDSALYLCASSLGGQGIISYEQYFGPGTRLTVT.